One TCR beta chain is described in this entry. V shed 2 bases and J 6 bases; nucleotides not matched to a gene: 3. This CDR3 is built from 14 residues. The V gene's germline CDR1 is KGHSH and CDR2 LQKENI. Here immunoSEQ multiplex PCR was the method, and the copy in TCRdb shows in-frame clones only, minus some. This sample carries 200,000 to 250,000 clones, around 83% of them seen once, and the ten largest clones take around 6.5%. This sample is part of a study of blood T cell repertoires in COVID-19. The clonotype originates from a woman aged 40-49 years who had recovered from COVID-19. Sequencing was performed on PBMCs or T cells enriched from blood (not recorded which). V is TRBV18 and J is TRBJ1-2; 10 bases agree with TRBD1. The CDR3 coding sequence is TGTGCCAGCTCACCAGGGGGACAGGGGAATGGCTACACCTTC. As protein: CASSPGGQGNGYTF.